This TCR beta chain appears in the sequencing data of a study of early T cells in non-severe SARS-CoV-2 infection. About the study: Sequenced material consisted of bulk RNA (from unsorted whole blood), and chains were unpaired.

As concerns this clonotype: Its specificity is not known.

Individually, cDNA molecules had unique molecular identifiers attached to them. TCRdb analysed the 5' RACE reads with MiXCR anew, one entry per CDR3 protein. The sample includes tens of thousands of distinct CDR3 sequences, more than 13% seen only once; the top ten take roughly 6%. The trim removed 0 bases at V and 4 bases at J, leaving 5 bases unmatched. Germline CDR1 SGHAT, CDR2 FQNNGV. This CDR3 has 16 residues. Study-wide results and limits: Using VDJdb, the matching emphasized anti-spike CD8 responses while missing private and CD4 specificities.

Input material: whole blood. The clonotype comes from an adult who was a healthcare worker with PCR-confirmed SARS-CoV-2 infection or an uninfected control (not recorded which). The V and J genes are TRBV11-2 and TRBJ2-7, with TRBD2 matching 11 bases. The DNA for the CDR3 is TGTGCCAGCAGCTTAGAATGGCTAGCGGGAGGTTACGAGCAGTACTTC. This codes for CASSLEWLAGGYEQYF.